This T cell receptor (beta chain) was sequenced during a study of beta chain features in type 1 diabetes. Concerning this clone: What it binds is not known.

Whole-study findings and limits: Patients' naive, central memory and regulatory TCRB repertoires appeared more alike than those of healthy donors. VDJ junctions in type 1 diabetes patients carried more deletions and fewer insertions. A moderate, significant TCRB CDR3 shortening appeared in type 1 diabetes across four CD4+ subsets. Cells with high TCR expression could be over-represented when cDNA is sequenced.

Since all of the isolated RNA was reverse transcribed, expressed TCRB transcripts were what got sequenced. Some clones are missing from TCRdb's copy, which holds only in-frame ones; the method was immunoSEQ multiplex PCR. The repertoire includes hundreds of thousands of clones, 10% to 15% of them detected once, and 0.02% to 0.025% sits in the top ten. Deletions cut 6 bases from V and 2 bases from J, with 17 bases between. CDR1 is MDHEN and CDR2 is SYDVKM in the germline V gene. The CDR3 runs to 16 residues. Specimen: naive CD4+ T cells from blood. The J gene is TRBJ1-3, the V gene TRBV28; possible D gene TRBD1, 6 bases. The source is a man younger than 30 with type 1 diabetes. The CDR3 region is CASSQVAGAAGNTIYF. The DNA for the CDR3 is TGTGCCAGCAGCCAGGTGGCAGGGGCTGCTGGAAACACCATATATTTT.